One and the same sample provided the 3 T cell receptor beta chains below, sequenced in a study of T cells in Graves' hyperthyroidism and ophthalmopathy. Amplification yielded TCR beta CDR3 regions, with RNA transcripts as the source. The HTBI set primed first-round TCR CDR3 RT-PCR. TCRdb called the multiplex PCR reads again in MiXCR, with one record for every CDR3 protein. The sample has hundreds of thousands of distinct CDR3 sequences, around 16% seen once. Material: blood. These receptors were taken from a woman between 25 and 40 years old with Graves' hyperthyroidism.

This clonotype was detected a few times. CDR3 protein: CASSPEAPGTGMGTQYF. Written as DNA, the CDR3 is TGTGCCAGCTCACCAGAAGCACCCGGGACAGGGATGGGGACCCAGTACTTC. The rearrangement links TRBV18 to TRBJ2-5, with TRBD1 matching 9 bases. J lost 7 bases, V lost 2 bases, and 14 bases had no gene match. Germline CDR1 is KGHSH and CDR2 is LQKENI. The CDR3 is 17 residues long.

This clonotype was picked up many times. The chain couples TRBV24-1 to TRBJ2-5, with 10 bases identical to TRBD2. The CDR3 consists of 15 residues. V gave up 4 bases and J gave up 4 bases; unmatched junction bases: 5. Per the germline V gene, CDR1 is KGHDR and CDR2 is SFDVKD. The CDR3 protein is CATSESGRAGETQYF. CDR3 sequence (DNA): TGTGCCACCAGTGAGAGCGGGAGGGCCGGAGAGACCCAGTACTTC.

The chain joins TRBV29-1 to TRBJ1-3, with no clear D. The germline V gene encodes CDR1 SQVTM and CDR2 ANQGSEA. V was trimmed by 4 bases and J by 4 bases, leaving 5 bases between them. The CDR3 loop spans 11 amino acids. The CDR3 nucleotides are TGCAGCGTTGTAGGAGGAAACACCATATATTTT. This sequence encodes CSVVGGNTIYF. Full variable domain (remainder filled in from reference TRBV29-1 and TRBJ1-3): SAVISQKPSRDICQRGTSLTIQCQVDSQVTMMFWYRQQPGQSLTLIATANQGSEATYESGFVIDKFPISRPNLTFSTLTVSNMSPEDSSIYLCSVVGGNTIYFGEGSWLTVV.